The 30 T cell receptor beta chains listed next were all sequenced from one sample in a study of response to subunit inactivated influenza vaccine. TCRdb reprocessed the RT-PCR reads with MiXCR, giving one entry per CDR3 protein. The sample includes under 500,000 distinct CDR3 sequences, approximately 11% of them seen just once. The sequenced sample was PBMCs from blood, obtained 40 to 50 days after vaccination. These receptors all come from a man between 45 and 60 years old who received an inactivated influenza vaccine.

This clonotype was detected many times. The chain joins TRBV12-3 or TRBV12-4 to TRBJ2-7; unclear D gene. This CDR3 spans 14 amino acids. Trimming cost V 3 bases and J 4 bases, with 13 bases left between them. The CDR3 bases are TGTGCCAGCAGTTTGGTATTGGGATCATACGAGCAGTACTTC. Translation gives CASSLVLGSYEQYF.

This clonotype was picked up a small number of times. This chain connects TRBV24-1 to TRBJ1-2, with D possibly matching TRBD1 (6 bases). This CDR3 region has 15 residues. V lost 0 bases and J 4 bases, leaving 11 bases between the germline ends. Germline lookup yields CDR1 KGHDR and CDR2 SFDVKD. CDR3 in DNA: TGTGCCACCAGTGATTTGCAGGCAGGGGTCTATGGCTACACCTTC. Amino acids: CATSDLQAGVYGYTF.

CDR3 protein: CSVGGRTQETQYF. The DNA of the CDR3 is TGCAGCGTTGGGGGTCGCACCCAAGAGACCCAGTACTTC. The chain has TRBV29-1 and TRBJ2-5; the D is unclear. Germline CDR1 and CDR2: SQVTM and ANQGSEA. V gave up 4 bases and J gave up 1 base, with 10 bases separating them. This CDR3 has 13 amino acids.

V usage is TRBV6-2 or TRBV6-3 and J usage is TRBJ2-1, with TRBD2 identical over 7 bases. The CDR3 spans 14 residues. V was clipped by 7 bases and J by 7 bases; unmatched bases: 10. Germline loops: CDR1 MNHEY, CDR2 SVGEGT. CDR3 DNA sequence: TGTGCCAGCAATAACGGACTAGGGACGAATGAGCAGTTCTTC. Encoded protein: CASNNGLGTNEQFF.

This sequence joins TRBV20-1 and TRBJ1-1; D unclear. Germline V gives CDR1 DFQATT, CDR2 SNEGSKA (reference sequence). This CDR3 is built from 14 residues. Deletions cut 4 bases from V and 1 base from J, with 13 bases between. In nucleotides, the CDR3 is TGCAGTGCTATTGGGTTCGGACCGAACACTGAAGCTTTCTTT. Encoded protein: CSAIGFGPNTEAFF.

This clonotype was counted many times. V usage is TRBV4-3 and J usage is TRBJ2-3; TRBD2 aligns across 13 bases. CDR1 and CDR2 from the germline V gene are LGHNA and YSLEER. This CDR3 region has 20 residues. The ends lost 0 bases at V and 3 bases at J; junction bases unmatched: 12. In nucleotides, the CDR3 is TGCGCCAGCAGCCAAGATCTGGTGACTAGCGGGAGGTCGGGAACAGATACGCAGTATTTT. It specifies CASSQDLVTSGRSGTDTQYF.

This clonotype showed up just a few times. This chain joins TRBV5-1 and TRBJ2-5; D may correspond to TRBD1 or TRBD2 (6 bases each). Trimming removed 0 bases from V and 4 bases from J, with 22 bases in between. This CDR3 contains 18 residues. CDR1 is SGHRS and CDR2 is YFSETQ in the germline V gene. The CDR3 is CASSLDAGGLPGRETQYF. CDR3 coding DNA: TGCGCCAGCAGCTTGGATGCCGGGGGCCTTCCCGGTCGAGAGACCCAGTACTTC.

The chain joins TRBV20-1 to TRBJ2-7, with TRBD1 as a possible D gene (6 bases). The length of the CDR3 is 13 residues. Trimming shortened V by 8 bases and J by 4 bases, and 18 bases separated the two germline ends. Germline V CDR1 and CDR2: DFQATT, SNEGSKA (reference sequence). CDR3 bases: TGCAGTCCCCGCCGGGACATGATATACGAGCAGTACTTC. Its translation is CSPRRDMIYEQYF.

This clonotype was detected only a few times. The V gene is TRBV3-1, the J gene TRBJ1-2; D is possibly TRBD1 (5 bases). Germline values: CDR1 LGHDT, CDR2 YNNKEL (reference sequence). This CDR3 has 13 amino acids. With 1 base removed from V and 7 bases from J, the gap between germline ends came to 10 bases. Here the CDR3 DNA reads TGTGCCAGCAGCCAAGGATCGCAGGGTGGCTACACCTTC. Amino acid sequence: CASSQGSQGGYTF.

This clonotype showed up many times. The chain carries TRBV6-5 and TRBJ2-7, with D perhaps being TRBD1 or TRBD2 (5 bases each). This CDR3 has 15 amino acids. Trimming pared 2 bases from V and 9 bases from J, leaving 20 bases between. The germline gives CDR1 MNHEY, CDR2 SVGAGI. The CDR3, as DNA: TGTGCCAGCAGTTACCACCCCCTGGGGGAGCAAGGGCAGTACTTC. It translates to CASSYHPLGEQGQYF.

This clonotype was observed once. The J gene is TRBJ2-7, the V gene TRBV10-1; D gene uncertain. Per the germline V gene, CDR1 is WNHNN and CDR2 is SYGVQD (reference sequence). CDR3 length: 13 amino acids. V was shortened by 5 bases and J by 6 bases, with 14 bases between the two germline ends. The DNA for the CDR3 is TGCGCCAGCAGTTGGACCCGCCGAAGCGAGCAGTACTTC. It encodes CASSWTRRSEQYF.

This chain links TRBV5-1 with TRBJ1-1, with no clear D. The CDR3 runs to 14 residues. With 1 base removed from V and 3 bases from J, the gap between germline ends came to 10 bases. Germline V CDR1 and CDR2: SGHRS, YFSETQ. CDR3 in DNA: TGCGCCAGCAGCTTGCTCGGGGTGTACACTGAAGCTTTCTTT. Translated: CASSLLGVYTEAFF.

This clonotype has a count of ten or more. The chain joins TRBV12-3 or TRBV12-4 to TRBJ2-3; D might be TRBD1 or TRBD2, each matching 5 bases. CDR3 length: 14 amino acids. The V end lost 6 bases, the J end lost 0 bases, and 10 bases lay between the germline ends. In DNA form, the CDR3 reads TGTGCCAGCAGCCGGGACCTTAGCACAGATACGCAGTATTTT. Translation: CASSRDLSTDTQYF.

This chain uses TRBV11-1 with TRBJ1-1; D is unclear. The germline V gene encodes CDR1 SGHAT and CDR2 FQDESV (reference sequence). The CDR3 extends over 18 amino acids. V was pared by 5 bases and J by 2 bases, with 24 bases between. CDR3 DNA: TGTGCCAGCAGCCTGTTAATTGTGATCAGGCGATCTAACACTGAAGCTTTCTTT. It codes for CASSLLIVIRRSNTEAFF.

There are many counts of this clonotype. The rearrangement uses TRBV7-9 and TRBJ2-1; unclear D gene. Germline loops: CDR1 SEHNR, CDR2 FQNEAQ (reference sequence). Trimming took off 1 base at V and 5 bases at J, with 9 bases between the two ends. This CDR3 comprises 14 residues. The CDR3 bases are TGTGCCAGCAGCTTAGTCGGATCGGACAATGAGCAGTTCTTC. This gives the protein CASSLVGSDNEQFF.

This clonotype was seen repeatedly, ten times or more. V and J are TRBV12-3 or TRBV12-4 and TRBJ1-3, with D possibly being TRBD1 (5 bases). This CDR3 has 15 amino acids. Trimming removed 2 bases at V and 0 bases at J, with 8 bases between. The CDR3 here is CASSLRQISGNTIYF. Here the CDR3 DNA reads TGTGCCAGCAGTTTACGACAGATCTCTGGAAACACCATATATTTT.

CDR3 nucleotides: TGCGCCAGCAGCTTGGCACCAGGCCGCTATGGCTACACCTTC. Protein product: CASSLAPGRYGYTF. V usage is TRBV5-1 and J usage is TRBJ1-2; the D is unclear. This CDR3 contains 14 residues. V lost 0 bases, J lost 4 bases, and 10 bases lay in between. Germline CDR1 SGHRS, CDR2 YFSETQ.

The rearrangement joins TRBV6-5 to TRBJ2-6; D is undetermined. The V and J ends lost 0 bases and 0 bases respectively, with 3 bases between them. There are 15 residues in the CDR3. Germline CDR1 MNHEY, CDR2 SVGAGI. The CDR3 DNA reads TGTGCCAGCAGTTACTCTTACTCTGGGGCCAACGTCCTGACTTTC. Protein: CASSYSYSGANVLTF.

This clonotype occurred a few times. The chain is built from TRBV21-1 and TRBJ2-7. TRBV21-1 represents a pseudogene. CDR3 size: 18 residues. CDR3 amino acids: CASSKARSDSAPYGEQYF. For the CDR3, the DNA is TGTGCCAGCAGCAAAGCCAGATCGGATTCAGCACCCTATGGCGAGCAGTACTTC.

This clonotype showed up just a few times. The J gene is TRBJ1-2, the V gene TRBV12-3 or TRBV12-4; D perhaps matches TRBD1 (5 bases). Deletions cut 5 bases from V and 7 bases from J, with 26 bases between. This CDR3 region has 17 residues. The CDR3 bases are TGTGCCAGCAGTCCCCGTCGGACAAGGGTGGGGTATTTTGGCTACACCTTC. This sequence encodes CASSPRRTRVGYFGYTF.

The V call is TRBV6-2 or TRBV6-3, the J call TRBJ2-2; TRBD2 agrees at 8 bases. There are 13 residues in the CDR3. With 7 bases clipped from V and 5 bases from J, the junction kept 3 bases outside the gene matches. The V gene's germline CDR1 is MNHEY and CDR2 SVGEGT. This CDR3 reads CASTLAGTGELFF. The CDR3 nucleotides are TGTGCCAGCACGTTAGCGGGAACCGGGGAGCTGTTTTTT.

The chain is built from TRBV7-8 and TRBJ2-3; 7 positions match TRBD2. There are 16 residues in the CDR3. V lost 2 bases and J lost 2; bases outside the gene matches: 7. Germline V gives CDR1 SGHVS, CDR2 FQNEAQ. In nucleotides, the CDR3 is TGTGCCAGCAGCTTACTCTTAGCGGGCTTCACAGATACGCAGTATTTT. Its protein product is CASSLLLAGFTDTQYF.

This chain uses TRBV5-1 with TRBJ2-1; possibly TRBD1 for D (5 bases). The CDR3 covers 14 residues. V was cut by 4 bases and J by 4 bases, with 12 bases left in between. The germline CDR1 and CDR2 sequences are SGHRS and YFSETQ. This CDR3 is CASSIVGAYNEQFF. The CDR3 DNA reads as TGCGCCAGCAGCATTGTAGGGGCTTACAATGAGCAGTTCTTC.

This chain uses TRBV5-1 with TRBJ2-7; 7 nucleotides line up with TRBD1. The CDR3 is made up of 15 amino acids. Germline V gene lookup returns CDR1 SGHRS and CDR2 YFSETQ. The V and J ends lost 5 bases and 4 bases, in that order; junction bases with no gene match: 12. The CDR3 DNA is TGCGCCAGCAGTGTCAATCCAGGGGGTACGTACGAGCAGTACTTC. Protein sequence: CASSVNPGGTYEQYF.

This clonotype came up a few times. V and J are TRBV7-9 and TRBJ1-1; D might be TRBD1 (5 bases). With 2 bases removed from V and 4 bases from J, the gap between germline ends came to 14 bases. The CDR3 is made up of 15 amino acids. Looked up from germline, CDR1 is SEHNR and CDR2 is FQNEAQ (reference sequence). The CDR3 protein is CASSLKEGGGTEAFF. In DNA form, the CDR3 reads TGTGCCAGCAGCTTAAAGGAGGGTGGGGGCACTGAAGCTTTCTTT.

V usage is TRBV6-1 and J usage is TRBJ1-2; weak D call: TRBD1 (5 bases). V lost 6 bases and J 5 bases, leaving 10 bases between the germline ends. The CDR3 is 12 residues long. Per germline, CDR1 MNHNS and CDR2 SASEGT. CDR3 DNA: TGTGCCAGCAGGCGACAGCCTTATGGCTACACCTTC. Its translation is CASRRQPYGYTF.

This chain uses TRBV2 with TRBJ1-6; D gene ambiguous. Trimming left V 2 bases short and J 6 bases short, with 5 bases between. CDR3 size: 13 residues. Looked up from germline, CDR1 is SNHLY and CDR2 is FYNNEI. The CDR3 DNA follows: TGTGCCAGCAGTGAACAAATTAATTCACCCCTCCACTTT. This encodes CASSEQINSPLHF.

The sample holds a few counts of this clonotype. The chain employs TRBV29-1 and TRBJ2-3, with D possibly matching TRBD1 (5 bases). V was shortened by 3 bases and J by 0 bases, with 13 bases between the two germline ends. The germline V gene has CDR1 SQVTM and CDR2 ANQGSEA. The length of the CDR3 is 15 residues. DNA of the CDR3: TGCAGCGTTGAGCGTACCAGGGCTAGCACAGATACGCAGTATTTT. Translation: CSVERTRASTDTQYF.

In its sample, this clonotype was seen many times. This rearrangement joins TRBV20-1 to TRBJ2-1; 11 bases map to TRBD2. Per germline, CDR1 DFQATT and CDR2 SNEGSKA (reference sequence). Trimming took 0 bases from V and 5 from J; bases not matched to a gene: 15. The CDR3 loop spans 19 amino acids. CDR3 nucleotides: TGCAGTGCTAGAGATCCCAAAGCCAGGACTAGCGGGTATGACAATGAGCAGTTCTTC. It codes for CSARDPKARTSGYDNEQFF.

This clonotype was counted between two and nine times. The chain joins TRBV5-1 to TRBJ2-3, with D maybe TRBD2 (7 bases). V was cut by 4 bases and J by 4 bases, with 19 bases left in between. This CDR3 comprises 16 residues. CDR1 SGHRS and CDR2 YFSETQ come from the germline V gene. This CDR3 reads CASSTRSAGASDTQYF. The CDR3 bases are TGCGCCAGCAGCACCCGTAGCGCGGGGGCCTCAGATACGCAGTATTTT.